This T cell receptor (beta chain) comes out of a study of T cell responses to AZD1222 COVID-19 vaccine. Overall study results and limits: Scientists sampled the repertoires only once the peak T cell response had passed. Possibly, clonal diversity was underestimated; donors were largely white British and included more females.

Details on this clone: What it binds is not known.

Some clones are missing from TCRdb's copy, which holds only in-frame ones; the method was immunoSEQ multiplex PCR. The data hold roughly 87,000 clones, with about 91% observed a single time. The sequence was obtained from an adult who received the AZD1222 COVID-19 vaccine. The sample consisted of peripheral blood, taken 28 days after the second AZD1222 dose.

CDR3 loop: CASSLSYATNEKLFF. In DNA form, the CDR3 reads TGTGCCAGCAGCTTATCTTATGCAACTAATGAAAAACTGTTTTTT. The J gene is TRBJ1-4, the V gene TRBV7-9; no definite D call. CDR1 and CDR2 (germline): SEHNR, FQNEAQ (reference sequence). Deletions cut 2 bases from V and 0 bases from J, with 7 bases between. CDR3 length: 15 amino acids.